Listed here is a single TCR beta chain. Its target is not known. The sample is drawn from a study of PD-1 blockade in classical Hodgkin lymphoma. For the study at large: A 3 mg/kg intravenous dose of nivolumab was received by patients every 2 weeks. Study results and limitations: Exclusion covered patients beginning nivolumab under 1 year post-ASCT. Newly diagnosed patients had diversity similar to the baseline diversity of complete responders. Nothing has yet pinned down what causes the repertoire differences, possibly disease activity or prior therapy.

The assay was immunoSEQ multiplex PCR, and TCRdb's table has in-frame clones only and misses some. The data hold some 100,000 clones, with more than 85% observed a single time. Trimming shortened V by 5 bases and J by 1 base, and 18 bases separated the two germline ends. The germline V gene encodes CDR1 SNHLY and CDR2 FYNNEI. The CDR3 contains 17 residues. Time point meaning: cycle 4 day 1 (C4D1), after six to seven weeks of nivolumab. Autologous stem cell transplantation was followed by relapse in every patient, and brentuximab vedotin exposure varied. Sequenced here: peripheral blood mononuclear cells (PBMCs), sampled before the fourth cycle of nivolumab. This receptor was identified in a human donor with classical Hodgkin lymphoma. The V call is TRBV2, the J call TRBJ1-3; no clear D. The CDR3 reads CASSNNRQPKSGNTIYF. DNA for the CDR3: TGTGCCAGCAGTAATAATCGGCAGCCAAAATCTGGAAACACCATATATTTT.